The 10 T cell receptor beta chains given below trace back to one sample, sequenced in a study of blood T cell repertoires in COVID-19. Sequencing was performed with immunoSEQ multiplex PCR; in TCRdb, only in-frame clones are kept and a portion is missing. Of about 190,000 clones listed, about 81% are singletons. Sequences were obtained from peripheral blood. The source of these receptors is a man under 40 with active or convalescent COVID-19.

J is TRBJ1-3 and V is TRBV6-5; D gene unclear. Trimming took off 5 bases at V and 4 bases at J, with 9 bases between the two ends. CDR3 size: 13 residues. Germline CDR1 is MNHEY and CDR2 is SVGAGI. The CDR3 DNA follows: TGTGCCAGCAGTACGGGTTTCGGAAACACCATATATTTT. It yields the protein CASSTGFGNTIYF.

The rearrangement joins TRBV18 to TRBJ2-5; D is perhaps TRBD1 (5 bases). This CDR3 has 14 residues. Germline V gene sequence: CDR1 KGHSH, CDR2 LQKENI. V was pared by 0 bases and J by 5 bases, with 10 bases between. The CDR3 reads CASSPPAGMETQYF. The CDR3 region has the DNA TGTGCCAGCTCACCACCAGCAGGGATGGAGACCCAGTACTTC.

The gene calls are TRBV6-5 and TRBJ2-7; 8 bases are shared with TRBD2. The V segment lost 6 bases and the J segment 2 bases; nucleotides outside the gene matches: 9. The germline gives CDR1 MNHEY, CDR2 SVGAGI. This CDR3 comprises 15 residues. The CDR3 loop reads CASRYGPGLAYEQYF. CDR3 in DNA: TGTGCCAGCAGGTACGGTCCGGGACTAGCCTACGAGCAGTACTTC.

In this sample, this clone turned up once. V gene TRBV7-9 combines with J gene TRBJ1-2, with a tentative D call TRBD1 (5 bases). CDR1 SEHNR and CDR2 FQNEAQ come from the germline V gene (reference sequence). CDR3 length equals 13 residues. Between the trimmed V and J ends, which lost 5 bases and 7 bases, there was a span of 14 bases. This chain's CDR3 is CASSRTGGSGYTF. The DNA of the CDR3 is TGTGCCAGCAGCCGAACGGGGGGGTCTGGCTACACCTTC.

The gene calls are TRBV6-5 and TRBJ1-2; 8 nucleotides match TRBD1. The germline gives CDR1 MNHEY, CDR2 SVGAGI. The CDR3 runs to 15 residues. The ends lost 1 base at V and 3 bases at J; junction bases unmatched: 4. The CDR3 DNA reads TGTGCCAGCAGTTACTTGATACAGGGGGACTATGGCTACACCTTC. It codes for CASSYLIQGDYGYTF.

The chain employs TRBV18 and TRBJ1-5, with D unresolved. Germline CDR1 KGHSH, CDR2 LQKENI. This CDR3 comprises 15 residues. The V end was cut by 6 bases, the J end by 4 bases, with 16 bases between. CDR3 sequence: CASSPSGGQNQPQHF. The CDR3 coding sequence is TGTGCCAGCTCCCCTTCCGGCGGGCAGAATCAGCCCCAGCATTTT. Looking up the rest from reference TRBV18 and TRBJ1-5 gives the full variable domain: NAGVMQNPRHLVRRRGQEARLRCSPMKGHSHVYWYRQLPEEGLKFMVYLQKENIIDESGMPKERFSAEFPKEGPSILRIQQVVRGDSAAYFCASSPSGGQNQPQHFGDGTRLSIL.

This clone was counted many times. The CDR3 DNA sequence: TGTGCCAGCAGTGGCGACGGGGGGGCAGATACGCAGTATTTT. Amino acid sequence: CASSGDGGADTQYF. This sequence joins TRBV6-4 and TRBJ2-3; 8 bases are shared with TRBD2. The CDR3 consists of 14 residues. Germline V gives CDR1 MRHNA, CDR2 SNTAGT. V shed 4 bases and J 4 bases; nucleotides not matched to a gene: 4.

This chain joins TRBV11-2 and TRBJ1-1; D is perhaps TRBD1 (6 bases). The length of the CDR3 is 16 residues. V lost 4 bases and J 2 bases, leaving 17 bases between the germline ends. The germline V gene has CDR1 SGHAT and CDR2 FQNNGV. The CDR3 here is CASSYSIDRTNTEAFF. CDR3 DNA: TGTGCCAGCAGCTATAGTATTGACAGGACCAACACTGAAGCTTTCTTT.

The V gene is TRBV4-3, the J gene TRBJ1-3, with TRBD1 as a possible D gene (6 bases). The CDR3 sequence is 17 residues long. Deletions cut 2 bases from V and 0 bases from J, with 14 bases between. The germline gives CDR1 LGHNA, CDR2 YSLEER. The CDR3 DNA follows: TGCGCCAGCAGCCAATCGGACAGCCGCACCTCTGGAAACACCATATATTTT. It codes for CASSQSDSRTSGNTIYF.

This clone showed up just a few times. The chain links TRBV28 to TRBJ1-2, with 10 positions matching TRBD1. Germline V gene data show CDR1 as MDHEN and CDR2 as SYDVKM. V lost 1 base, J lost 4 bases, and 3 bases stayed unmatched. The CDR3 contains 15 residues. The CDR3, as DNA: TGTGCCAGCAGTTTATACGACAGGGGGCCCTATGGCTACACCTTC. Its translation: CASSLYDRGPYGYTF.